This entry is about one T cell receptor beta chain. What it recognizes is unknown. This specimen belongs to a study of cytomegalovirus exposure and HLA in healthy donors. Study-wide context: There were some 410 genotyped donors. Of these, about 81% fell in the genetic ancestry cluster associated with self-reported Caucasian donors.

PCR was performed using 60 Vbeta and 13 Jbeta primers. Profiling relied on immunoSEQ multiplex PCR, and the TCRdb table lists in-frame clones only, not all of them. Counted here are 150,000 or so clones, approximately 80% occurring once; the ten biggest clones make up 9.5% to 15%. Study results and limitations: In vitro experiments confirmed that three CMV-associated chains were specific for CMV antigens. TCR beta chains numbering 150 to 200 were designated cytomegalovirus-associated.

The CDR3 is 16 amino acids. Trimming cost V 6 bases and J 1 base; bases outside gene matches: 8. Germline CDR1 and CDR2: MDHEN and SYDVKM. The rearrangement links TRBV28 to TRBJ1-5; 8 bases map to TRBD1. Sequenced material: PBMCs. The clonotype originates from a man younger than 40 in good health and CMV-seropositive. The CDR3 loop is CASRQHQGASNQPQHF. In DNA, the CDR3 is TGTGCCAGCAGGCAACATCAGGGGGCGAGCAATCAGCCCCAGCATTTT.